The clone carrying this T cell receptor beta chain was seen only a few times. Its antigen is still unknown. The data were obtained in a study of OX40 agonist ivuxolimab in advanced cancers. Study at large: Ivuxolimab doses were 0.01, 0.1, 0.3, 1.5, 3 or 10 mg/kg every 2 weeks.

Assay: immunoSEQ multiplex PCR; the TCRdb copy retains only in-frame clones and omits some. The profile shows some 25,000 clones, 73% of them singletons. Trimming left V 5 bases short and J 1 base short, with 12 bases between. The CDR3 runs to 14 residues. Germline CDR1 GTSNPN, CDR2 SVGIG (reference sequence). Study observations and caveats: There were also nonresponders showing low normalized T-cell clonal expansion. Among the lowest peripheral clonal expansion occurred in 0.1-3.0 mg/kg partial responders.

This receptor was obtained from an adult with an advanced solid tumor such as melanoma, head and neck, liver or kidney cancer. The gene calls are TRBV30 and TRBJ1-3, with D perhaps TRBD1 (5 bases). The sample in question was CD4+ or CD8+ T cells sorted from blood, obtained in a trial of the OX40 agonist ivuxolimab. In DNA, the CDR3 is TGTGCCTGGGGGGACGGCTTTTCTGGAAACACCATATATTTT. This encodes CAWGDGFSGNTIYF.